These 27 T cell receptor beta chains were all obtained from the same sample, sequenced in a study of T cell repertoires in cytomegalovirus infection. TCRdb used MiXCR to reprocess the reads, holding one entry per CDR3 protein. The data contain around 130,000 distinct CDR3 sequences, almost 9% of them singletons. The sequencing sample was made of PBMCs. The source is a human donor in good health (CMV status not recorded). Some clones in this sample may be carry-over from other donors' samples.

This clonotype was found many times. V is TRBV12-3 or TRBV12-4 and J is TRBJ2-2; D uncertain. This CDR3 has 15 amino acids. Between the trimmed V and J ends, which lost 3 bases and 5 bases, there was a span of 13 bases. As DNA, the CDR3 is TGTGCCAGCAGTTTGGCAGGATGGGGAACCGGGGAGCTGTTTTTT. Translation: CASSLAGWGTGELFF.

This clonotype was observed at least ten times. This sequence joins TRBV4-1 and TRBJ1-1; TRBD1 might be the D (5 bases). V was trimmed by 4 bases and J by 5 bases, leaving 14 bases between them. The germline V gene has CDR1 MGHRA and CDR2 YSYEKL. The CDR3 loop spans 14 amino acids. The CDR3 nucleotides are TGCGCCAGCAGCCCCTCAGGGTCCGGTACTGAAGCTTTCTTT. Its protein is CASSPSGSGTEAFF.

The gene calls are TRBV6-5 and TRBJ1-2; TRBD1 agrees at 9 bases. This CDR3 contains 13 residues. V shed 7 bases and J 4 bases; nucleotides not matched to a gene: 4. CDR1 is MNHEY and CDR2 is SVGAGI in the germline V gene. CDR3 sequence: CASNRGLGYGYTF. In DNA, the CDR3 is TGTGCCAGCAACAGGGGGCTAGGCTATGGCTACACCTTC.

This clonotype was recorded many times. CDR3 region: CSVEGQSNTEAFF. CDR3 DNA: TGCAGCGTTGAGGGACAGAGTAACACTGAAGCTTTCTTT. The V gene is TRBV29-1, the J gene TRBJ1-1; 7 nucleotides match TRBD1. The CDR3 is made up of 13 amino acids. V trimming: 3 bases; J trimming: 2 bases; junction bases outside the gene matches: 3. The germline V gene has CDR1 SQVTM and CDR2 ANQGSEA. Combining the CDR3 with reference TRBV29-1 and TRBJ1-1 gives the whole variable domain SAVISQKPSRDICQRGTSLTIQCQVDSQVTMMFWYRQQPGQSLTLIATANQGSEATYESGFVIDKFPISRPNLTFSTLTVSNMSPEDSSIYLCSVEGQSNTEAFFGQGTRLTVV.

This clonotype was detected a few times. V usage is TRBV28 and J usage is TRBJ2-2; D uncertain. The CDR3 is 12 residues long. The germline CDR1 and CDR2 sequences are MDHEN and SYDVKM. V was cut by 4 bases and J by 7 bases, with 7 bases left in between. CDR3 sequence (DNA): TGTGCCAGCAGTTCCCGCTTCGGGGAGCTGTTTTTT. Residues: CASSSRFGELFF.

The rearrangement links TRBV28 to TRBJ2-5; possibly TRBD2 for D (5 bases). CDR1 is MDHEN, CDR2 SYDVKM, per germline. Trimming removed 10 bases from V and 2 bases from J, with 14 bases in between. The length of the CDR3 is 13 residues. The CDR3 protein is CATGKRLQETQYF. For the CDR3, the DNA is TGTGCCACCGGGAAGCGGCTACAAGAGACCCAGTACTTC.

This clonotype was counted a few times. This sequence joins TRBV20-1 and TRBJ2-7; TRBD2 agrees at 10 bases. Germline V gives CDR1 DFQATT, CDR2 SNEGSKA (reference sequence). Trimming cost V 1 base and J 5 bases; bases outside gene matches: 5. The CDR3 runs 14 residues. CDR3 protein: CSARAGSGGHEQYF. As DNA, the CDR3 is TGCAGTGCTAGAGCCGGTAGCGGGGGGCACGAGCAGTACTTC.

This clonotype came up many times. This chain connects TRBV18 to TRBJ1-1; 7 bases map to TRBD1. The length of the CDR3 is 16 residues. The germline V gene has CDR1 KGHSH and CDR2 LQKENI. Trimming removed 1 base from V and 4 bases from J; junction bases left unmatched: 9. CDR3 sequence: CASSPLQQGKGTEAFF. As DNA, the CDR3 is TGTGCCAGCTCACCACTTCAACAGGGGAAGGGCACTGAAGCTTTCTTT.

This clonotype was found many times. The rearrangement uses TRBV2 and TRBJ1-1, with D perhaps matching TRBD1 (5 bases). The CDR3 covers 14 residues. Germline V gene sequence: CDR1 SNHLY, CDR2 FYNNEI. Deletions cut 3 bases from V and 9 bases from J, with 17 bases between. CDR3 nucleotide sequence: TGTGCCAGCAGTGATGTAGTGGGGGGAATGAAAGCTTTCTTT. Protein sequence: CASSDVVGGMKAFF.

The table lists this clonotype with many counts. CDR3 bases: TGTGCCACCGAGACAGGAATTCTCTACGAGCAGTACTTC. Amino acid sequence: CATETGILYEQYF. The gene calls are TRBV5-4 and TRBJ2-7; D is possibly TRBD1 (6 bases). The germline V gene encodes CDR1 SGHNT and CDR2 YYREEE (reference sequence). This CDR3 is built from 13 residues. V was cut by 9 bases and J by 3 bases, with 16 bases left in between.

In its sample, this clonotype was seen many times. The chain is built from TRBV7-2 and TRBJ2-7; TRBD1 matches 7 bases. The CDR3 length is 14 residues. V gave up 4 bases and J gave up 0 bases; unmatched junction bases: 3. Germline V CDR1 and CDR2: SGHTA, FQGNSA. The DNA of the CDR3 is TGTGCCAGCAGCTGGGACAGCAGCTCCTACGAGCAGTACTTC. Amino acid sequence: CASSWDSSSYEQYF.

CDR3 DNA: TGCAGCGTGGGCGGACAGGGAGGTTCACCCCTCCACTTT. Encoded protein: CSVGGQGGSPLHF. The V and J genes are TRBV29-1 and TRBJ1-6, with 8 bases matching TRBD1. The J segment lost 9 bases and the V segment lost 6 bases, leaving 7 bases of the junction unmatched. The CDR3 runs to 13 residues. Germline V CDR1 and CDR2: SQVTM, ANQGSEA.

This chain connects TRBV29-1 to TRBJ2-5; weak D call: TRBD1 (5 bases). The germline V gene encodes CDR1 SQVTM and CDR2 ANQGSEA. V dropped 3 bases and J dropped 2 bases, with 7 bases sitting between them. The CDR3 extends over 12 amino acids. CDR3 loop: CSVDDSQETQYF. DNA of the CDR3: TGCAGCGTTGATGACAGTCAAGAGACCCAGTACTTC.

This clonotype was counted ten times or more. The CDR3, as DNA: TGTGCCAGCAGCCCTCCAGGGGCCGGGGAGCTGTTTTTT. Amino acids: CASSPPGAGELFF. V usage is TRBV6-5 and J usage is TRBJ2-2, with a weak D call TRBD1 (6 bases). This CDR3 comprises 13 residues. The germline CDR1 and CDR2 sequences are MNHEY and SVGAGI. Trimming took off 6 bases at V and 6 bases at J, with 11 bases between the two ends.

The rearrangement uses TRBV7-2 and TRBJ2-2, with D possibly being TRBD1 or TRBD2 (6 bases each). The V end lost 2 bases, the J end lost 5 bases, and 12 bases lay between the germline ends. Per germline, CDR1 SGHTA and CDR2 FQGNSA. This CDR3 is built from 15 residues. CDR3 nucleotides: TGTGCCAGCAGCTTAATGGCGGGGACAACCGGGGAGCTGTTTTTT. Translated: CASSLMAGTTGELFF.

This chain joins TRBV7-9 and TRBJ2-1, with D possibly matching TRBD2 (6 bases). Trimming stripped 3 bases from V and 4 bases from J, with 10 bases between. The germline V gene encodes CDR1 SEHNR and CDR2 FQNEAQ (reference sequence). The CDR3 sequence is 14 residues long. CDR3 DNA: TGTGCCAGCAGCTTTCGGACTAATTACAATGAGCAGTTCTTC. Translating gives CASSFRTNYNEQFF.

This clonotype was seen repeatedly, ten times or more. The chain uses TRBV12-3 or TRBV12-4 and TRBJ1-1, with 7 nucleotides matching TRBD1. Germline trimming cut 5 bases from V and 0 bases from J; bases unmatched to any gene: 6. The CDR3 spans 15 residues. This CDR3 reads CASSGTGVLNTEAFF. The CDR3 DNA follows: TGTGCCAGCAGTGGAACAGGGGTTTTGAACACTGAAGCTTTCTTT.

There are many counts of this clonotype. V is TRBV7-2 and J is TRBJ2-7; 12 nucleotides agree with TRBD2. The V gene end was trimmed by 1 base and the J gene end by 2 bases; junction bases not matched to a gene: 9. This CDR3 contains 18 residues. Germline CDR1 is SGHTA and CDR2 is FQGNSA. CDR3 DNA: TGTGCCAGCAGCTTAGGTCTGAGACTAGCGGGGGTAACCTACGAGCAGTACTTC. It is translated as CASSLGLRLAGVTYEQYF.

At least ten counts were recorded for this clonotype. V is TRBV7-2 and J is TRBJ1-1; a possible D gene is TRBD1 (5 bases). The length of the CDR3 is 15 residues. The V end lost 3 bases, the J end lost 6 bases, and 17 bases lay between the germline ends. Germline CDR1 reads SGHTA; CDR2 reads FQGNSA. CDR3 protein: CASSLSVGLRAEAFF. Here the CDR3 DNA reads TGTGCCAGCAGCTTGTCGGTGGGACTAAGGGCTGAAGCTTTCTTT.

This clonotype was seen at least ten times. This chain connects TRBV7-6 to TRBJ2-1, with TRBD2 identical over 7 bases. The V and J ends lost 1 base and 4 bases, in that order; junction bases with no gene match: 1. The CDR3 loop spans 14 amino acids. Germline loops: CDR1 SGHVS, CDR2 FNYEAQ. The CDR3 nucleotides read TGTGCCAGCAGCTTAGGGGGGGGATACAATGAGCAGTTCTTC. Protein product: CASSLGGGYNEQFF.

This chain links TRBV12-3 or TRBV12-4 with TRBJ1-6; a weak D match, TRBD1 (5 bases). The CDR3 length is 12 residues. V was cut by 4 bases and J by 7 bases, with 5 bases left in between. Written as DNA, the CDR3 is TGTGCCAGCAGTTGGGGCAATTCACCCCTCCACTTT. This translates into CASSWGNSPLHF.

The table lists this clonotype with a few counts. This chain joins TRBV19 and TRBJ1-6; no clear D. V lost 2 bases to trimming and J lost 10 bases, with 12 bases between them. This CDR3 has 14 residues. CDR1 and CDR2 (germline): LNHDA, SQIVND (reference sequence). The CDR3 loop is CASSIPVSESPLHF. The CDR3 DNA reads as TGTGCCAGTAGTATACCGGTGTCGGAATCACCCCTCCACTTT.

V usage is TRBV19 and J usage is TRBJ2-2; TRBD2 agrees at 8 bases. This CDR3 spans 15 amino acids. Germline V gene lookup returns CDR1 LNHDA and CDR2 SQIVND (reference sequence). V lost 5 bases and J lost 4; bases outside the gene matches: 6. This chain's CDR3 is CASSVSGGPTGELFF. As DNA, the CDR3 is TGTGCCAGTAGTGTGAGCGGGGGACCCACCGGGGAGCTGTTTTTT. Combining the CDR3 with reference TRBV19 and TRBJ2-2 gives the whole variable domain DGGITQSPKYLFRKEGQNVTLSCEQNLNHDAMYWYRQDPGQGLRLIYYSQIVNDFQKGDIAEGYSVSREKKESFPLTVTSAQKNPTAFYLCASSVSGGPTGELFFGEGSRLTVL.

This clonotype was counted many times. The gene calls are TRBV25-1 and TRBJ1-4, with D perhaps TRBD1 (5 bases). Germline-derived CDR1 and CDR2 are MGHDK and SYGVNS. Trimming pared 5 bases from V and 7 bases from J, leaving 23 bases between. The CDR3 sequence is 17 residues long. CDR3 loop: CASSRPSGGTLPEKLFF. The CDR3 DNA sequence: TGTGCCAGCAGTCGTCCATCGGGGGGAACCCTTCCTGAAAAACTGTTTTTT.

This clonotype was seen at least ten times. The chain has TRBV12-3 or TRBV12-4 and TRBJ1-2; the D gene is possibly TRBD1 (5 bases). V was cut by 4 bases and J by 3 bases, with 15 bases left in between. The CDR3 has 15 residues. The DNA of the CDR3 is TGTGCCAGCAGTTACCGTCCGGGACCATACTATGGCTACACCTTC. Translation: CASSYRPGPYYGYTF.

The table lists this clonotype with a few counts. The chain uses TRBV10-3 and TRBJ2-1; 9 nucleotides align to TRBD2. The CDR3 runs 15 residues. Germline V gives CDR1 ENHRY, CDR2 SYGVKD. V was clipped by 0 bases and J by 9 bases; unmatched bases: 6. The CDR3 DNA follows: TGTGCCATCAGTGAGTCTTGGCGGGGGGGCCCTGAGCAGTTCTTC. Its translation: CAISESWRGGPEQFF.

There are many counts of this clonotype. The V call is TRBV7-2, the J call TRBJ2-1, with D perhaps given as TRBD1 or TRBD2 (5 bases each). The CDR3 totals 14 residues. V lost 5 bases, J lost 7 bases, and 15 bases lay in between. Germline V lookup: CDR1 SGHTA, CDR2 FQGNSA. CDR3 loop: CASSVYGAGNEQFF. The CDR3 bases are TGTGCCAGCAGCGTCTACGGGGCCGGGAATGAGCAGTTCTTC.